The T cell receptor (beta chain) described here comes from a study of T cell repertoires in cytomegalovirus infection. At the level of the study: Public TCR beta signatures marked donors with CMV infection and the matching HLA. Study-level points and caveats: Cumulative frequency of public TCR beta families picked out carriers of CMV plus the relevant HLA. CMV-specific HLA-C-restricted TCR beta clonotypes dominated the ex vivo response.

TCRdb re-called the reads with MiXCR, one entry per CDR3 protein. The sample lists around 320,000 distinct CDR3 sequences, more than 8% occurring once. The length of the CDR3 is 16 residues. V lost 1 base to trimming and J lost 0 bases, with 13 bases between them. CDR1 DFQATT and CDR2 SNEGSKA come from the germline V gene (reference sequence). Notes on this clonotype: Its antigen is as yet unknown.

The TCR originated in a human donor in good health (CMV status not recorded). Some clones in this sample may be carry-over from other donors' samples. The chain joins TRBV20-1 to TRBJ2-1; maybe TRBD2 (6 bases). Sequenced: PBMCs. CDR3 DNA sequence: TGCAGTGCTAGAGGACTAGTGGGGAGCTCCTACAATGAGCAGTTCTTC. Residues: CSARGLVGSSYNEQFF.